This TCR beta chain was recovered during a study of response to subunit inactivated influenza vaccine. A single record per CDR3 protein comes from TCRdb applying MiXCR to the RT-PCR reads. The sample consists of approximately 730,000 distinct CDR3 sequences, more than 11% of them appearing once. Notes on the study in general: It was the authors' suggestion that each seasonal influenza vaccination recruits few new T cells.

There are a few counts of this clonotype. Its antigen is unidentified. Germline assignment: CDR1 SGHTA and CDR2 FQGNSA. The length of the CDR3 is 15 residues. V was shortened by 0 bases and J by 9 bases, with 15 bases between the two germline ends. The clonotype comes from a man in his fifties who received an inactivated influenza vaccine. The source material was PBMCs from blood, sampled 14 to 15 days before vaccination. V and J are TRBV7-2 and TRBJ2-1; perhaps D is TRBD1 or TRBD2 (6 bases each). CDR3: CASSLARGQWGEQFF. DNA for the CDR3: TGTGCCAGCAGCTTAGCGCGGGGACAATGGGGTGAGCAGTTCTTC.